The rows below give T cell receptor beta chains drawn from one sample of a study of response to subunit inactivated influenza vaccine. MiXCR, run by TCRdb on the RT-PCR reads, gives a single entry per CDR3 protein. This table has 550,000 to 800,000 distinct CDR3 sequences, 15% to 18% appearing once. The sample in question was PBMCs from blood, obtained roughly 12 days after vaccination. These receptors were taken from a man in his forties or fifties who received an inactivated influenza vaccine. Both conserved end residues are part of each CDR3. A D gene is named only where the DNA matches it firmly. Some rows have no size entry. The others give once, few or many, or a class for an expanded clone.

d_call	v_call	cdr3_length	j_call	clone_size	cdr3_aa	cdr3_nt
.	TRBV20-1	16	TRBJ1-1	few	CSARDATARGNTEAFF	TGCAGTGCTAGAGACGCAACGGCTCGGGGGAACACTGAAGCTTTCTTT
.	TRBV7-2	15	TRBJ2-3	few	CASSSQVGTTDTQYF	TGTGCCAGCAGCTCCCAGGTCGGGACTACAGATACGCAGTATTTT
.	TRBV18	13	TRBJ1-1	.	CASLLDRNTEAFF	TGTGCCAGCTTATTGGACAGGAACACTGAAGCTTTCTTT
.	TRBV7-2	13	TRBJ1-4	few	CASSSFRNEKLFF	TGTGCCAGCAGCTCATTCCGTAATGAAAAACTGTTTTTT
TRBD1	TRBV6-5	15	TRBJ1-3	.	CASRLTGDSGNTIYF	TGTGCCAGCAGATTAACAGGGGATTCTGGAAACACCATATATTTT
.	TRBV5-1	14	TRBJ2-2	.	CASSPPRGAGELFF	TGCGCCAGCAGCCCCCCTCGGGGCGCCGGGGAGCTGTTTTTT
.	TRBV20-1	14	TRBJ2-1	few	CSARLSVGYNEQFF	TGCAGTGCTAGACTAAGTGTAGGGTACAATGAGCAGTTCTTC
.	TRBV12-3/TRBV12-4	15	TRBJ2-1	.	CASTRASRSYNEQFF	TGTGCCAGTACGCGTGCCTCGCGCTCCTACAATGAGCAGTTCTTC
.	TRBV12-3/TRBV12-4	15	TRBJ2-3	.	CASSTGGPRTDTQYF	TGTGCCAGCAGTACCGGGGGGCCCCGCACAGATACGCAGTATTTT
.	TRBV28	14	TRBJ2-7	few	CASSFRDGAYEQYF	TGTGCCAGCAGTTTCCGGGACGGAGCCTACGAGCAGTACTTC
.	TRBV10-2	12	TRBJ1-2	.	CASSVRGRGYTF	TGCGCCAGCAGTGTGCGCGGCCGTGGCTACACCTTC
.	TRBV28	15	TRBJ2-1	few	CASSLTADPPNEQFF	TGTGCCAGCAGTTTAACAGCGGACCCTCCCAATGAGCAGTTCTTC
.	TRBV7-9	15	TRBJ2-5	few	CASSLGGADSETQYF	TGTGCCAGCAGCTTAGGGGGGGCCGATTCAGAGACCCAGTACTTC
TRBD1	TRBV7-8	17	TRBJ1-5	many	CASSLGYRGPRNQPQHF	TGTGCCAGCAGCTTAGGTTACAGGGGGCCTCGGAATCAGCCCCAGCATTTT
TRBD1	TRBV7-9	15	TRBJ2-7	few	CASSPTTGTRGEQYF	TGTGCCAGCAGCCCTACGACAGGGACGAGAGGGGAGCAGTACTTC
.	TRBV4-3	15	TRBJ2-4	.	CASSQGGVAKNIQYF	TGCGCCAGCAGCCAAGGAGGAGTAGCCAAAAACATTCAGTACTTC
TRBD1	TRBV11-2	17	TRBJ2-3	few	CASSLDRYRGLTDTQYF	TGTGCCAGCAGCTTAGATCGGTACAGGGGCCTCACAGATACGCAGTATTTT
.	TRBV7-8	12	TRBJ2-7	few	CASSWRSSEQYF	TGTGCCAGCAGCTGGAGATCCTCGGAGCAGTACTTC
.	TRBV28	16	TRBJ1-1	.	CASSFGVWGSNTEAFF	TGTGCCAGCAGTTTTGGGGTGTGGGGTTCGAACACTGAAGCTTTCTTT
TRBD1	TRBV7-2	16	TRBJ2-1	few	CASSTRPGTGYNEQFF	TGTGCCAGCAGCACACGTCCCGGGACAGGGTACAATGAGCAGTTCTTC
TRBD2	TRBV12-3/TRBV12-4	15	TRBJ2-3	few	CASSFSGSPGDTQYF	TGTGCCAGCAGTTTTAGCGGGAGCCCCGGGGATACGCAGTATTTT
.	TRBV5-1	15	TRBJ2-3	few	CASSPAAFVADTQYF	TGCGCCAGCAGCCCGGCTGCCTTTGTGGCAGATACGCAGTATTTT
.	TRBV5-1	15	TRBJ1-6	few	CASSLSAAFNSPLHF	TGCGCCAGCAGCTTGTCGGCGGCATTCAATTCACCCCTCCACTTT
.	TRBV11-2	13	TRBJ2-1	few	CASSLAPRHEQFF	TGTGCCAGCAGCTTAGCACCCAGGCATGAGCAGTTCTTC
TRBD1	TRBV9	15	TRBJ2-5	.	CASSPSSGQQETQYF	TGTGCCAGCAGCCCGAGCTCGGGACAGCAAGAGACCCAGTACTTC
.	TRBV20-1	13	TRBJ2-3	few	CSAPQGVGGGQYF	TGCAGTGCTCCACAGGGTGTCGGCGGGGGGCAGTATTTT
TRBD1	TRBV29-1	15	TRBJ1-5	few	CSVVYGTDSNQPQHF	TGCAGCGTTGTTTACGGGACAGATAGCAATCAGCCCCAGCATTTT
TRBD1	TRBV7-9	16	TRBJ2-7	.	CASSLPTGTGVGEQYF	TGTGCCAGCAGCTTACCGACCGGGACAGGGGTAGGCGAGCAGTACTTC
.	TRBV20-1	14	TRBJ2-6	many	CSARLGTGANVLTF	TGCAGTGCTAGATTGGGGACTGGGGCCAACGTCCTGACTTTC
.	TRBV7-8	15	TRBJ2-4	.	CASSLALYKGGIQYF	TGTGCCAGCAGCTTAGCGTTGTACAAGGGGGGAATTCAGTACTTC
.	TRBV7-9	17	TRBJ1-1	.	CASSLGSGAMVVSEAFF	TGTGCCAGCAGCTTAGGATCGGGGGCGATGGTGGTTTCTGAAGCTTTCTTT
.	TRBV29-1	11	TRBJ2-2	.	CSAGQSGELFF	TGCAGCGCCGGACAGTCCGGGGAGCTGTTTTTT
TRBD1	TRBV5-1	15	TRBJ2-5	.	CASSLGDRGPETQYF	TGCGCCAGCAGCTTAGGGGACAGGGGCCCAGAGACCCAGTACTTC
TRBD1	TRBV6-6	22	TRBJ2-2	.	CASSYPVLGQGAFVLKTGELFF	TGTGCCAGCAGTTACCCGGTTTTAGGACAGGGGGCGTTCGTCTTAAAGACCGGGGAGCTGTTTTTT
.	TRBV9	11	TRBJ1-1	many	CASSVGSEAFF	TGTGCCAGCAGCGTAGGCTCTGAAGCTTTCTTT
.	TRBV15	12	TRBJ2-3	many	CATSGHLPTQYF	TGTGCCACCAGCGGACATCTCCCTACGCAGTATTTT
TRBD2	TRBV20-1	16	TRBJ2-2	many	CSARDAGLANTGELFF	TGCAGTGCTAGAGATGCGGGACTAGCGAACACCGGGGAGCTGTTTTTT
.	TRBV12-3/TRBV12-4	16	TRBJ2-1	.	CASSKNRGSSYNEQFF	TGTGCCAGCAGTAAGAATAGGGGGAGCTCCTACAATGAGCAGTTCTTC
.	TRBV12-3/TRBV12-4	14	TRBJ1-1	few	CASSFFSLNTEAFF	TGTGCCAGCAGTTTTTTCAGTCTGAACACTGAAGCTTTCTTT
.	TRBV5-6	14	TRBJ2-7	many	CASRRRRGGYEQYF	TGTGCCAGCAGGCGACGCAGGGGAGGCTACGAGCAGTACTTC
.	TRBV29-1	18	TRBJ2-7	few	CSVEDRASDKRSSYEQYF	TGCAGCGTTGAAGACAGGGCTAGCGACAAAAGGAGCTCCTACGAGCAGTACTTC
TRBD1	TRBV20-1	13	TRBJ2-1	.	CSATRQGVNEQFF	TGCAGTGCTACGAGACAGGGGGTCAATGAGCAGTTCTTC
TRBD2	TRBV24-1	15	TRBJ2-5	few	CATSDRLAGEETQYF	TGTGCCACCAGTGATCGACTAGCGGGGGAAGAGACCCAGTACTTC
.	TRBV7-9	13	TRBJ2-7	.	CAIQPSGPYEQYF	TGTGCCATTCAACCCAGCGGACCCTACGAGCAGTACTTC
.	TRBV28	16	TRBJ2-7	.	CASSARLWAGTYEQYF	TGTGCCAGCAGCGCACGTCTTTGGGCGGGTACCTACGAGCAGTACTTC
.	TRBV12-3/TRBV12-4	14	TRBJ1-2	few	CASKISPGNYGYTF	TGTGCCAGCAAGATTAGTCCAGGAAACTATGGCTACACCTTC
.	TRBV30	12	TRBJ2-1	few	CAWTNSYNEQFF	TGTGCCTGGACAAACTCCTACAATGAGCAGTTCTTC
TRBD1	TRBV7-9	15	TRBJ2-5	.	CASSLSGQGQETQYF	TGTGCCAGCAGCTTATCCGGACAGGGTCAAGAGACCCAGTACTTC
.	TRBV6-5	15	TRBJ2-3	.	CASSYSVTSTDTQYF	TGTGCCAGCAGTTACTCTGTTACGAGCACAGATACGCAGTATTTT
.	TRBV6-1	18	TRBJ2-6	.	CASSTGQGWGSGANVLTF	TGTGCCAGCAGCACGGGACAAGGTTGGGGCTCTGGGGCCAACGTCCTGACTTTC